These 2 T cell receptor beta chains originate from one sample sequenced in a study of blood T cell repertoires in COVID-19. Assay: immunoSEQ multiplex PCR; the TCRdb copy retains only in-frame clones and omits some. The sample consists of about 40,000 clones, around 87% of them appearing once. The material sequenced was peripheral blood. The receptors come from a man aged 50 or older in a cohort sampled during active COVID-19.

This clone was seen a few times. The chain links TRBV21-1 to TRBJ2-3; the D call of TRBD2 is as the table states it, not checked on the DNA. TRBV21-1 is a pseudogene locus. This CDR3 has 15 residues. CDR3 sequence reads: CASSKPDQLTDTQYF. The CDR3 DNA sequence: TGTGCCAGCAGCAAACCCGATCAACTCACAGATACGCAGTATTTT.

The DNA of the CDR3 is TGCGCCAGCAGCGACAGGAAAAATGAAAAACTGTTTTTT. This codes for CASSDRKNEKLFF. The rearrangement uses TRBV5-1 and TRBJ1-4, with a weak D call TRBD1 (6 bases). Germline CDR1 and CDR2: SGHRS and YFSETQ. The CDR3 is 13 amino acids. Deletions cut 4 bases from V and 5 bases from J, with 9 bases between.